This TCR beta chain was recovered during a study of blood T cell repertoires in COVID-19. Turning to the study itself: Material from acute and convalescent COVID-19 was sourced from the United States, Italy and Spain. From T cells, B-cell-depleted T cells, or PBMCs came the material, which was cDNA or gDNA.

This CDR3 contains 16 residues. CDR1 is MDHEN, CDR2 SYDVKM, per germline. V lost 7 bases to trimming and J lost 1 base, with 19 bases between them. Method: immunoSEQ multiplex PCR; TCRdb's copy keeps in-frame clones and lacks some. The sample carries about 100,000 clones, roughly 90% recorded once. The sequence was obtained from a man aged 60-69 years with acute or convalescent COVID-19. Sequenced input: peripheral blood. The chain is built from TRBV28 and TRBJ1-1, with D perhaps TRBD1 (6 bases). The CDR3 region has the DNA TGTGCCAGCATCTCTCAGGGAGGGACACCGAACACTGAAGCTTTCTTT. Translation gives CASISQGGTPNTEAFF.